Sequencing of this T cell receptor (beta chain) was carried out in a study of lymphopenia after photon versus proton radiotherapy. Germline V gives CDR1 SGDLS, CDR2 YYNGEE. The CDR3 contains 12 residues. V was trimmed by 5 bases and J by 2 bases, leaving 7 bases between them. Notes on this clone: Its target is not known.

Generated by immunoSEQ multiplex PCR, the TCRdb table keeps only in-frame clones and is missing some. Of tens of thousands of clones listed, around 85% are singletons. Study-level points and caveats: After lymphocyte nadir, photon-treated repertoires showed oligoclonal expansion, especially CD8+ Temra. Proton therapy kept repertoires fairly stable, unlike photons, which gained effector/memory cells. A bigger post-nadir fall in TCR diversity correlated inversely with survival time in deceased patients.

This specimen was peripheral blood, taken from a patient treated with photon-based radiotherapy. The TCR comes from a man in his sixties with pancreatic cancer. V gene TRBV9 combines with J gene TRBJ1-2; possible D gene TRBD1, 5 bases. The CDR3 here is CASRGLNYGYTF. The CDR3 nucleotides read TGTGCCAGCAGGGGGCTAAACTATGGCTACACCTTC.